A single sample is the source of the 20 T cell receptor beta chains below, sequenced in a study of T-cell reconstitution after alpha-beta-depleted transplantation in children. Molecular barcoding with unique molecular identifiers was used for the TCRbeta library. TCRdb fed the PCR reads into MiXCR, producing one record per CDR3 protein. The top ten hold about 41% of the sample, which has hundreds of thousands of distinct CDR3 sequences, around 15% seen once. The starting material was PBMCs, mostly from graft donor cells, obtained 360 days after TCRalphabeta/CD19-depleted stem cell transplant. The receptor source for this set is a male patient aged 2-15 years who had a stem cell transplant for acute lymphoblastic leukemia, so the T cells may come from the graft donor.

The V call is TRBV6-2 or TRBV6-3, the J call TRBJ2-2; D gene unclear. V lost 2 bases to trimming and J lost 6 bases, with 4 bases between them. Per germline, CDR1 MNHEY and CDR2 SVGEGT. The CDR3 is 12 residues long. Here the CDR3 DNA reads TGTGCCAGCAGTTACGGGCCCGGGGAGCTGTTTTTT. Its translation is CASSYGPGELFF.

The table lists this clonotype with a few counts. The V call is TRBV5-1, the J call TRBJ1-1; 7 nucleotides align to TRBD1. Looked up from germline, CDR1 is SGHRS and CDR2 is YFSETQ. The CDR3 spans 20 residues. Trimming took 7 bases from V and 0 from J; bases not matched to a gene: 24. The CDR3 nucleotides read TGCGCCAGCCACAAGTTTCGGATAGACAGGGCGGGGAGGATGAACACTGAAGCTTTCTTT. This gives the protein CASHKFRIDRAGRMNTEAFF.

The rearrangement links TRBV12-3 or TRBV12-4 to TRBJ1-4; TRBD1 agrees at 8 bases. V lost 5 bases and J lost 8; bases outside the gene matches: 10. The CDR3 has 15 residues. This CDR3 is CASSPGQGGYEKLFF. The CDR3 DNA sequence: TGTGCCAGCAGTCCCGGACAGGGAGGGTACGAAAAACTGTTTTTT.

The V and J genes are TRBV29-1 and TRBJ2-3; D is possibly TRBD2 (5 bases). Germline V lookup: CDR1 SQVTM, CDR2 ANQGSEA. V lost 4 bases and J 2 bases, leaving 16 bases between the germline ends. There are 15 residues in the CDR3. The CDR3 DNA reads as TGCAGCGTTGGGCGGGCAGCAGACCCCACAGATACGCAGTATTTT. Protein product: CSVGRAADPTDTQYF.

This clonotype has only a few counts. V gene TRBV6-2 or TRBV6-3 combines with J gene TRBJ2-6; D is unclear. The CDR3 has 17 amino acids. V lost 2 bases, J lost 0 bases, and 11 bases lay in between. Germline assignment: CDR1 MNHEY and CDR2 SVGEGT. The CDR3 nucleotides are TGTGCCAGCAGTTACAGGCAGCACAACTCTGGGGCCAACGTCCTGACTTTC. Translation gives CASSYRQHNSGANVLTF.

This clonotype has only a few counts. The chain combines TRBV27 with TRBJ2-7; D is perhaps TRBD1 (5 bases). The CDR3 is 13 residues long. V dropped 3 bases and J dropped 1 base, with 7 bases sitting between them. Germline CDR1 reads MNHEY; CDR2 reads SMNVEV (reference sequence). For the CDR3, the DNA is TGTGCCAGCAGTTTCGGACATTCCTACGAGCAGTACTTC. This sequence encodes CASSFGHSYEQYF.

This clonotype came up many times. The chain carries TRBV6-2 or TRBV6-3 and TRBJ2-7, with 13 bases aligning to TRBD2. CDR1 is MNHEY and CDR2 is SVGEGT in the germline V gene. The CDR3 runs to 18 residues. With V trimmed by 2 bases and J by 4 bases, 11 bases remained unmatched. The CDR3 DNA is TGTGCCAGCAGTTACGAGACCGAGGGACTAGCGGGGAAGTACGAGCAGTACTTC. Translating it yields CASSYETEGLAGKYEQYF.

This clonotype was observed a handful of times. This chain connects TRBV28 to TRBJ1-4, with D possibly being TRBD1 (5 bases). Germline CDR1 is MDHEN and CDR2 is SYDVKM. The CDR3 is 15 amino acids. V lost 3 bases and J lost 8, with 16 bases in between. The CDR3 DNA follows: TGTGCCAGCAGTTTTCGGCAGGGCGGGGGAGAAAAACTGTTTTTT. It codes for CASSFRQGGGEKLFF.

This clonotype was found a few times. The rearrangement links TRBV5-1 to TRBJ2-7, with D unresolved. CDR3 length: 11 amino acids. CDR1 and CDR2 (germline): SGHRS, YFSETQ. Trimming shortened V by 3 bases and J by 4 bases, and 5 bases separated the two germline ends. CDR3 loop: CASSSEYEQYF. The CDR3 bases are TGCGCCAGCAGCTCAGAATACGAGCAGTACTTC.

This clonotype was seen a handful of times. The rearrangement uses TRBV4-1 and TRBJ2-7; D may match TRBD1 or TRBD2 (6 bases each). The CDR3 covers 16 residues. Germline-derived CDR1 and CDR2 are MGHRA and YSYEKL. Between the trimmed V and J ends, which lost 0 bases and 3 bases, there was a span of 15 bases. The DNA of the CDR3 is TGCGCCAGCAGCCAAGAGCGGACAGCGGGTTACTACGAGCAGTACTTC. Protein product: CASSQERTAGYYEQYF.

As to this clonotype: Sequence at one end of the junction differs from germline and may be a read error. V gene TRBV7-7 combines with J gene TRBJ2-1, with 8 nucleotides matching TRBD1. The CDR3 has 13 residues. Germline loops: CDR1 SSHAT, CDR2 FNYEAQ (reference sequence). This CDR3 reads CASSPDRGSEQFF. DNA of the CDR3: TGTGCTAGCAGCCCTGACAGGGGAAGTGAGCAGTTCTTC.

The gene calls are TRBV5-1 and TRBJ2-1; 7 bases are shared with TRBD2. The V and J ends lost 4 bases and 3 bases, in that order; junction bases with no gene match: 13. Per germline, CDR1 SGHRS and CDR2 YFSETQ. This CDR3 has 17 amino acids. The CDR3 DNA reads as TGCGCCAGCAGCCTCACGCCAAGCGGGAAACACTACAATGAGCAGTTCTTC. It translates to CASSLTPSGKHYNEQFF.

This clonotype was seen more than once but under ten times. The genes are TRBV14 and TRBJ2-1; 10 bases agree with TRBD1. The CDR3 contains 15 residues. Germline CDR1 and CDR2: SGHDN and FVKESK. V shed 3 bases, J shed 4 bases, and the junction held 3 bases outside the gene matches. This CDR3 reads CASSQGGQGYNEQFF. In DNA, the CDR3 is TGTGCCAGCAGCCAGGGGGGACAGGGGTACAATGAGCAGTTCTTC.

This clonotype has only a few counts. This chain connects TRBV30 to TRBJ2-5; D not resolved. The CDR3 extends over 17 amino acids. V was cut by 0 bases and J by 0 bases, with 17 bases left in between. Germline V gives CDR1 GTSNPN, CDR2 SVGIG (reference sequence). CDR3 sequence: CAWSVMVPVRYQETQYF. CDR3 bases: TGTGCCTGGAGTGTAATGGTTCCAGTCAGGTACCAAGAGACCCAGTACTTC.

The rearrangement joins TRBV6-2 or TRBV6-3 to TRBJ2-5, with D possibly matching TRBD1 (5 bases). The germline V gene encodes CDR1 MNHEY and CDR2 SVGEGT. The length of the CDR3 is 16 residues. The germline V and J ends were trimmed by 7 bases and 2 bases, with 20 bases remaining between them. The CDR3 loop is CASTSRMTDLQETQYF. CDR3 nucleotides: TGTGCCAGCACCTCAAGGATGACAGACCTTCAAGAGACCCAGTACTTC.

J is TRBJ2-1 and V is TRBV20-1, with TRBD2 matching 10 bases. The V and J ends lost 3 bases and 3 bases, in that order; junction bases with no gene match: 2. From germline, CDR1 is DFQATT and CDR2 SNEGSKA (reference sequence). CDR3 size: 14 residues. CDR3 bases: TGCAGTGCTAGGGCTAGCGGGAGCTACAATGAGCAGTTCTTC. Protein sequence: CSARASGSYNEQFF.

Concerning this clonotype itself: This likely comes from a read error, as the CDR3 has no conserved phenylalanine or tryptophan at its end. V gene TRBV18 combines with J gene TRBJ2-1; the match to TRBD1 covers 9 bases. CDR3 length: 15 residues. Germline CDR1 is KGHSH and CDR2 is LQKENI. V was clipped by 2 bases and J by 1 base; unmatched bases: 0. The CDR3 loop reads CASSPGTGSYNEQFY. The DNA for the CDR3 is TGTGCCAGCTCACCAGGGACAGGGTCCTACAATGAGCAGTTCTAC.

This rearrangement joins TRBV18 to TRBJ2-4; 7 positions agree with TRBD1. Germline V gives CDR1 KGHSH, CDR2 LQKENI. CDR3 length equals 14 residues. Unmatched junction bases numbered 4, after V lost 0 bases and J lost 8 bases. CDR3 residues: CASSPPGGRDIQYF. The CDR3 DNA is TGTGCCAGCTCACCACCAGGGGGCAGGGACATTCAGTACTTC. The full variable domain, its missing parts supplied by reference TRBV18 and TRBJ2-4, is NAGVMQNPRHLVRRRGQEARLRCSPMKGHSHVYWYRQLPEEGLKFMVYLQKENIIDESGMPKERFSAEFPKEGPSILRIQQVVRGDSAAYFCASSPPGGRDIQYFGAGTRLSVL.

This clonotype appeared once. The V gene is TRBV7-8, the J gene TRBJ1-5; no definite D call. CDR1 is SGHVS, CDR2 FQNEAQ, per germline. V was clipped by 0 bases and J by 3 bases, with 15 bases between them. The CDR3 totals 17 residues. This chain's CDR3 is CASSLARVGQFNQPQHF. CDR3 coding DNA: TGTGCCAGCAGCTTAGCGCGGGTCGGGCAGTTCAATCAGCCCCAGCATTTT.

This clonotype was counted only a few times. The gene calls are TRBV12-3 or TRBV12-4 and TRBJ2-7, with no clear D. This CDR3 contains 12 residues. V shed 5 bases and J shed 4 bases, with 9 bases lying between them. The CDR3 loop reads CASSQQWYEQYF. The CDR3 region has the DNA TGTGCCAGCAGTCAACAGTGGTACGAGCAGTACTTC.